The next 29 T cell receptor beta chains were all read from a single sample in a study of cytomegalovirus exposure and HLA in healthy donors. The PCR employed 60 Vbeta primers together with 13 Jbeta primers. TCRdb's copy holds only in-frame clones and misses some; the assay was immunoSEQ multiplex PCR. Of roughly 180,000 clones in the sample, about 80% are singletons; the top ten hold over 13%. Specimen: PBMCs. The receptors originated from a man aged 50-59 years in good health and CMV-seropositive.

The J gene is TRBJ1-1, the V gene TRBV4-2; 7 bases are a match to TRBD1. The CDR3 totals 14 residues. Per the germline V gene, CDR1 is LGHNA and CDR2 is YNFKEQ. V lost 5 bases, J lost 1 base, and 4 bases stayed unmatched. CDR3 sequence (DNA): TGTGCCAGCAGCGGGAGGACAGGGAACACTGAAGCTTTCTTT. It encodes CASSGRTGNTEAFF.

This rearrangement joins TRBV5-1 to TRBJ2-5; TRBD2 matches at 9 bases. CDR3 size: 17 residues. V gave up 7 bases and J gave up 1 base; unmatched junction bases: 14. Germline assignment: CDR1 SGHRS and CDR2 YFSETQ. This CDR3 reads CASGPAGGGGSQETQYF. DNA of the CDR3: TGCGCCAGCGGACCTGCGGGCGGGGGGGGTTCCCAAGAGACCCAGTACTTC.

The J gene is TRBJ2-5, the V gene TRBV28, with 15 bases aligning to TRBD2. Germline V CDR1 and CDR2: MDHEN, SYDVKM. Trimming cost V 4 bases and J 5 bases; bases outside gene matches: 14. There are 19 residues in the CDR3. The CDR3 sequence is CASSSHGLAGGKGPETQYF. The CDR3 DNA follows: TGTGCCAGCAGTTCCCACGGACTAGCGGGGGGGAAAGGTCCGGAGACCCAGTACTTC.

The rearrangement links TRBV6-1 to TRBJ2-1; no reliable D call. Germline CDR1 MNHNS, CDR2 SASEGT. Trimming stripped 1 base from V and 5 bases from J, with 9 bases between. The CDR3 totals 14 residues. CDR3 sequence reads: CASSEVWQHNEQFF. CDR3 DNA sequence: TGTGCCAGCAGTGAAGTCTGGCAACACAATGAGCAGTTCTTC.

This clone was seen only a few times. The gene calls are TRBV18 and TRBJ2-5, with D possibly TRBD1 on 6 matching bases. The CDR3 runs 15 residues. Germline CDR1 reads KGHSH; CDR2 reads LQKENI. V was pared by 4 bases and J by 4 bases, with 16 bases between. The CDR3 DNA follows: TGTGCCAGCTCACGAAACAGGGAAGGGCGAGAGACCCAGTACTTC. Translating it yields CASSRNREGRETQYF.

The chain carries TRBV9 and TRBJ2-3; D possibly corresponds to TRBD1 (6 bases). The germline gives CDR1 SGDLS, CDR2 YYNGEE. The CDR3 has 16 amino acids. Trimming took 0 bases from V and 2 from J, leaving 13 bases between them. The CDR3 spells CASSVVYGTHTDTQYF. DNA for the CDR3: TGTGCCAGCAGCGTAGTATATGGGACACACACAGATACGCAGTATTTT.

This chain uses TRBV4-3 with TRBJ2-2, with 9 positions matching TRBD1. This CDR3 comprises 14 residues. Germline V CDR1 and CDR2: LGHNA, YSLEER. Germline trimming cut 1 base from V and 6 bases from J; bases unmatched to any gene: 0. Here the CDR3 reads CASSQGDRAGELFF. CDR3 in DNA: TGCGCCAGCAGCCAAGGGGACAGGGCCGGGGAGCTGTTTTTT.

The chain links TRBV13 to TRBJ2-2; 12 bases match TRBD2. The CDR3 loop spans 17 amino acids. V dropped 0 bases and J dropped 1; count of bases not matched to a gene: 0. Germline V CDR1 and CDR2: PRHDT, FYEKMQ (reference sequence). The CDR3 reads CASSLGTSGGNTGELFF. CDR3 sequence (DNA): TGTGCCAGCAGCTTAGGGACTAGCGGGGGGAACACCGGGGAGCTGTTTTTT.

The rearrangement links TRBV5-1 to TRBJ2-1; 8 bases agree with TRBD1. J gave up 4 bases and V 1 base, and 4 bases lay outside the gene matches. CDR1 is SGHRS and CDR2 is YFSETQ in the germline V gene. CDR3 length: 15 residues. The CDR3 nucleotides are TGCGCCAGCAGCTTGAGCAGGGGGCGTTACAATGAGCAGTTCTTC. Protein sequence: CASSLSRGRYNEQFF.

As regards this clone: This CDR3 is also generated by other DNA sequences in the sample. The chain is built from TRBV6-1 and TRBJ1-1; no reliable D call. This CDR3 spans 13 amino acids. V gave up 4 bases and J gave up 1 base, with 7 bases separating them. Germline assignment: CDR1 MNHNS and CDR2 SASEGT. The chain's CDR3 is CASSARGNTEAFF. CDR3 in DNA: TGTGCCAGCAGTGCCCGGGGGAACACTGAAGCTTTCTTT.

The chain links TRBV9 to TRBJ1-1; a weak D match, TRBD1 (6 bases). The CDR3 is 14 residues long. CDR1 and CDR2 from the germline V gene are SGDLS and YYNGEE. V lost 4 bases, J lost 1 base, and 11 bases lay in between. CDR3 amino acids: CASSILTGNTEAFF. The CDR3 nucleotides read TGTGCCAGCAGCATCTTGACAGGGAACACTGAAGCTTTCTTT.

The chain is built from TRBV6-1 and TRBJ2-1; D perhaps matches TRBD2 (6 bases). The CDR3 contains 14 residues. Trimming shortened V by 0 bases and J by 7 bases, and 10 bases separated the two germline ends. Germline CDR1 MNHNS, CDR2 SASEGT. The CDR3 DNA sequence: TGTGCCAGCAGTGAAGCGGTCGGGGGTAATGAGCAGTTCTTC. Its translation is CASSEAVGGNEQFF.

CDR3 sequence reads: CASLWTESYGYTF. In DNA form, the CDR3 reads TGTGCCAGCCTCTGGACAGAGAGCTATGGCTACACCTTC. The J gene is TRBJ1-2, the V gene TRBV6-1; perhaps TRBD1 as D (6 bases). Trimming took off 8 bases at V and 4 bases at J, with 14 bases between the two ends. This CDR3 has 13 residues. Germline V gene sequence: CDR1 MNHNS, CDR2 SASEGT.

This chain uses TRBV5-1 with TRBJ2-5; 9 bases agree with TRBD2. Germline CDR1 SGHRS, CDR2 YFSETQ. Trimming took 6 bases from V and 5 from J; bases not matched to a gene: 5. The CDR3 has 13 amino acids. CDR3 residues: CASTRGGRETQYF. The CDR3 bases are TGCGCCAGCACGCGGGGGGGCCGGGAGACCCAGTACTTC.

A single count supports this clone. The CDR3, as DNA: TGTGCCACGAGCGGGGGGATATACAATGAGCAGTTCTTC. It is translated as CATSGGIYNEQFF. The rearrangement joins TRBV11-2 to TRBJ2-1; 9 bases agree with TRBD2. The V segment lost 10 bases and the J segment 4 bases; nucleotides outside the gene matches: 5. The CDR3 extends over 13 amino acids. CDR1 SGHAT and CDR2 FQNNGV come from the germline V gene.

The CDR3 DNA follows: TGTGCCTGGAGTACAGGGGGCACAGATACGCAGTATTTT. It encodes CAWSTGGTDTQYF. The rearrangement uses TRBV30 and TRBJ2-3; 7 bases are a match to TRBD1. The V gene end was trimmed by 2 bases and the J gene end by 1 base; junction bases not matched to a gene: 0. Germline CDR1 GTSNPN, CDR2 SVGIG (reference sequence). The length of the CDR3 is 13 residues.

Only a few counts were recorded for this clone. The chain is built from TRBV27 and TRBJ1-6, with a weak D call TRBD1 (5 bases). Trimming shortened V by 4 bases and J by 10 bases, and 20 bases separated the two germline ends. Germline V CDR1 and CDR2: MNHEY, SMNVEV (reference sequence). CDR3 length: 16 amino acids. CDR3 DNA sequence: TGTGCCAGCAGTTCCCCAGAAGGGGAGGCGGGATCACCCCTCCACTTT. Protein product: CASSSPEGEAGSPLHF.

This clone turned up a few times. The chain links TRBV4-1 to TRBJ1-1; TRBD1 might be the D (5 bases). Per germline, CDR1 MGHRA and CDR2 YSYEKL. V lost 0 bases to trimming and J lost 5 bases, with 19 bases between them. This CDR3 has 17 amino acids. The CDR3 loop is CASSQDPPEGLLTEAFF. CDR3 coding DNA: TGCGCCAGCAGCCAAGATCCGCCCGAGGGACTGTTGACTGAAGCTTTCTTT.

This clone was detected only a few times. V gene TRBV4-1 combines with J gene TRBJ1-2, with 7 bases aligning to TRBD1. Per germline, CDR1 MGHRA and CDR2 YSYEKL. V lost 4 bases, J lost 4 bases, and 3 bases stayed unmatched. The CDR3 has 13 residues. The CDR3 coding sequence is TGCGCCAGCAGCCTGGACAGGTCCTATGGCTACACCTTC. Amino acid sequence: CASSLDRSYGYTF.

The chain has TRBV28 and TRBJ2-4; a possible D gene is TRBD1 (6 bases). This CDR3 contains 14 residues. Deletions cut 1 base from V and 8 bases from J, with 12 bases between. Germline V lookup: CDR1 MDHEN, CDR2 SYDVKM. The CDR3 DNA is TGTGCCAGCAGTTTATCCGAGACAGGTTACATTCAGTACTTC. Translation gives CASSLSETGYIQYF.

The gene calls are TRBV19 and TRBJ2-7, with D possibly being TRBD2 (5 bases). The CDR3 loop spans 13 amino acids. The V end was cut by 1 base, the J end by 3 bases, with 7 bases between. Germline V gene lookup returns CDR1 LNHDA and CDR2 SQIVND (reference sequence). The CDR3 loop reads CASSIGRGYEQYF. CDR3 bases: TGTGCCAGTAGTATAGGTCGGGGCTACGAGCAGTACTTC.

The chain employs TRBV6-5 and TRBJ1-6, with TRBD1 matching over 7 bases. The CDR3 sequence is 12 residues long. V was clipped by 2 bases and J by 14 bases; unmatched bases: 3. Germline V lookup: CDR1 MNHEY, CDR2 SVGAGI. The CDR3 coding sequence is TGTGCCAGCAGTTACGGCAGGGGGTCCCTCCACTTT. It is translated as CASSYGRGSLHF.

The V and J genes are TRBV5-1 and TRBJ2-2; 9 bases line up with TRBD1. The CDR3 runs to 18 residues. V lost 6 bases, J lost 1 base, and 13 bases stayed unmatched. Germline loops: CDR1 SGHRS, CDR2 YFSETQ. CDR3 residues: CASKDFLSGQGNTGELFF. CDR3 DNA: TGCGCCAGCAAGGACTTTCTTTCGGGACAGGGGAACACCGGGGAGCTGTTTTTT. The full variable domain, completed using reference TRBV5-1 and TRBJ2-2, is KAGVTQTPRYLIKTRGQQVTLSCSPISGHRSVSWYQQTPGQGLQFLFEYFSETQRNKGNFPGRFSGRQFSNSRSEMNVSTLELGDSALYLCASKDFLSGQGNTGELFFGEGSRLTVL.

The V call is TRBV5-1, the J call TRBJ2-2, with D tentatively TRBD1 (5 bases). Trimming shortened V by 0 bases and J by 2 bases, and 11 bases separated the two germline ends. This CDR3 contains 16 residues. Germline V gives CDR1 SGHRS, CDR2 YFSETQ. The CDR3 sequence: CASSLVAQGNTGELFF. For the CDR3, the DNA is TGCGCCAGCAGCTTGGTCGCGCAGGGAAACACCGGGGAGCTGTTTTTT.

The V gene is TRBV19, the J gene TRBJ1-4; D uncertain. Germline loops: CDR1 LNHDA, CDR2 SQIVND (reference sequence). Trimming left V 9 bases short and J 7 bases short, with 12 bases between. The CDR3 has 12 amino acids. The CDR3 here is CASLEATEKLFF. Written as DNA, the CDR3 is TGTGCCAGCCTCGAGGCGACTGAAAAACTGTTTTTT. Together with reference TRBV19 and TRBJ1-4, the CDR3 gives the full variable domain: DGGITQSPKYLFRKEGQNVTLSCEQNLNHDAMYWYRQDPGQGLRLIYYSQIVNDFQKGDIAEGYSVSREKKESFPLTVTSAQKNPTAFYLCASLEATEKLFFGSGTQLSVL.

The V call is TRBV18, the J call TRBJ1-1, with 9 bases identical to TRBD1. CDR1 and CDR2 from the germline V gene are KGHSH and LQKENI. The CDR3 totals 13 residues. V was pared by 6 bases and J by 7 bases, with 6 bases of the junction left unmatched. CDR3 amino acids: CASSPGTGREAFF. Here the CDR3 DNA reads TGTGCCAGCTCCCCGGGGACAGGGCGTGAAGCTTTCTTT. The full variable domain, completed using reference TRBV18 and TRBJ1-1, is NAGVMQNPRHLVRRRGQEARLRCSPMKGHSHVYWYRQLPEEGLKFMVYLQKENIIDESGMPKERFSAEFPKEGPSILRIQQVVRGDSAAYFCASSPGTGREAFFGQGTRLTVV.

The chain uses TRBV30 and TRBJ1-5, with 7 bases that match TRBD1. The CDR3 spans 14 residues. CDR1 is GTSNPN and CDR2 is SVGIG in the germline V gene (reference sequence). The trim removed 5 bases at V and 4 bases at J, leaving 8 bases unmatched. The CDR3 reads CAWSKTGVNQPQHF. CDR3 DNA: TGTGCCTGGTCCAAAACAGGGGTGAATCAGCCCCAGCATTTT.

The CDR3 spells CASSLGSAGLEAFF. DNA of the CDR3: TGTGCCAGCAGCTTAGGATCTGCAGGGCTAGAAGCTTTCTTT. The gene calls are TRBV7-2 and TRBJ1-1; D perhaps matches TRBD1 (5 bases). This CDR3 spans 14 amino acids. The V and J ends lost 1 base and 8 bases respectively, with 14 bases between them. The germline V gene has CDR1 SGHTA and CDR2 FQGNSA.

The J gene is TRBJ1-3, the V gene TRBV6-5; TRBD1 agrees at 7 bases. The CDR3 sequence is 14 residues long. After removal of 6 bases from V and 3 bases from J, the junction contained 5 bases not matched to a gene. Germline CDR1 is MNHEY and CDR2 is SVGAGI. CDR3 DNA sequence: TGTGCCAGCAGGCGACAGGGCGGTGGAAACACCATATATTTT. Protein product: CASRRQGGGNTIYF.